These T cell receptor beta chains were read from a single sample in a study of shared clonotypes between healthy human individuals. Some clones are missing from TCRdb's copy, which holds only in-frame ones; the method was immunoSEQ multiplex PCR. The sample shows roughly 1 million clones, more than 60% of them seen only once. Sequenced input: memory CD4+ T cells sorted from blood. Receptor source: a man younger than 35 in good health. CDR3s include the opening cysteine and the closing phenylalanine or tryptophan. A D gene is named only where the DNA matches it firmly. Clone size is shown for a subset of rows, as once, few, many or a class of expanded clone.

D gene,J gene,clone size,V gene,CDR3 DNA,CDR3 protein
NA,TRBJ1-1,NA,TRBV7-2,TGTGCCAGCAGCTTAGAGAGCAGGGGCATGAACACTGAAGCTTTCTTT,CASSLESRGMNTEAFF
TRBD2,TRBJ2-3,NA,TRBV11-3,TGTGCCAGCAGCTTAGGGGGACTAGAGTCAGATACGCAGTATTTT,CASSLGGLESDTQYF
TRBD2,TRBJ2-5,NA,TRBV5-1,TGCGCCAGCAGACGGAATAGCGGGGGGAAGGAGACCCAGTACTTC,CASRRNSGGKETQYF
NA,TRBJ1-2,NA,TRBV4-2,TGTGCCAGCAGCCCGAGCCAATCAGGGATAGGCGGCTACACCTTC,CASSPSQSGIGGYTF
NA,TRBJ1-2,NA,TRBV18,TGTGCCAGCTCACCGCCCGCCCAGGGAAGTGGCCACACCTTC,CASSPPAQGSGHTF
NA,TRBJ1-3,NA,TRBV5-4,TGTGCCAGCAGCTTGGCCCCGGGGGTTGGAAACACCATATATTTT,CASSLAPGVGNTIYF
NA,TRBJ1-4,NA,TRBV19,TGTGCCAGTAAGGGGTCGGGTGCAACTAATGAAAAACTGTTTTTT,CASKGSGATNEKLFF
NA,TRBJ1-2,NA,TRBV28,TGTGCCAGCAGTTTGGGGACCTCCCTGGGCTATGGCTACACCTTC,CASSLGTSLGYGYTF
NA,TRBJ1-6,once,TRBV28,TGTGCCAGCAGTCTCCGGGACAAGCTACCCCTCCACTTT,CASSLRDKLPLHF
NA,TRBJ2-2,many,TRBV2,TGTGCCAGCAGTGGCAACGGGAGGAACACCGGGGAGCTGTTTTTT,CASSGNGRNTGELFF
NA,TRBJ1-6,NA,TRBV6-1,TGTGCCAGCAGTGAAAGGGAACCTTATTCACCCCTCCACTTT,CASSEREPYSPLHF
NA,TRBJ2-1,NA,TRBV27,TGTGCCAGCAGTTCGGGGGAGACCTACAATGAGCAGTTCTTC,CASSSGETYNEQFF
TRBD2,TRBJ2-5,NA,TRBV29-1,TGCAGCGTTGGAGCGGGACCGGCGTCAGAGACCCAGTACTTC,CSVGAGPASETQYF
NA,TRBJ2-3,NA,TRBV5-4,TGTGCCAGCACCCCCGTTGGGAGCACAGATACGCAGTATTTT,CASTPVGSTDTQYF
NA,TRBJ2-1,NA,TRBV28,TGTGCCAGCAGATCCCAGGGCGGTACCTACAATGAGCAGTTCTTC,CASRSQGGTYNEQFF
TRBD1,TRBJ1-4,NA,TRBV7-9,TGTGCCAGCAGCTTAGGGGTACAGGGGCATAGAAAACTGTTTTTT,CASSLGVQGHRKLFF
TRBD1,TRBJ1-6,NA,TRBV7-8,TGTGCCAGCAGCAGATCGGGACAGGTTAATTCACCCCTCCACTTT,CASSRSGQVNSPLHF
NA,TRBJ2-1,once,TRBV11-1,TGTGCCAGCAGCTTAGCGGGGGGCCTTTACAATGAGCAGTTCTTC,CASSLAGGLYNEQFF
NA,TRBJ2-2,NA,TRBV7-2,TGTGCCAGCAGCTTCAGGGTGGCGAACACCGGGGAGCTGTTTTTT,CASSFRVANTGELFF
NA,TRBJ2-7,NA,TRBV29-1,TGCAGCGTTGAAGATCCGTATGAGCAGTACTTC,CSVEDPYEQYF
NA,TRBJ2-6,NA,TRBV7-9,TGTGCCAGCTGGGCCAACGTCCTGACTTTC,CASWANVLTF
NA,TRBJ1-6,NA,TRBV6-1,TGTGCCAGCAGCCAACAGGGAGACTATAATTCACCCCTCCACTTT,CASSQQGDYNSPLHF
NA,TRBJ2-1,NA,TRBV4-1,TGCGCCAGCAGCCAAGAGTCTTTCGGCAATGAGCAGTTCTTC,CASSQESFGNEQFF
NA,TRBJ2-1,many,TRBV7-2,TGTGCCAGCAGCCTAATGCATGAGCAGTTCTTC,CASSLMHEQFF
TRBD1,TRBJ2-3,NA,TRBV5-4,TGTGCCAGCAGCGGCACCCGCACGGGACAGGGATACACAGATACGCAGTATTTT,CASSGTRTGQGYTDTQYF
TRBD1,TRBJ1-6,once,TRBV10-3,TGTGCCATCGGGACAGGGGATTCACCCCTCCACTTT,CAIGTGDSPLHF